The rows below give T cell receptor beta chains drawn from one sample of a study of blood T cell repertoires in COVID-19. Some clones are missing from TCRdb's copy, which holds only in-frame ones; the method was immunoSEQ multiplex PCR. The data hold about 270,000 clones, with 88% observed a single time. Sequencing was carried out using PBMCs or T cells enriched from blood (not recorded which). These receptors were taken from a woman between 50 and 59 years old who had recovered from COVID-19. The CDR3 runs from the conserved cysteine through the conserved F or W. D genes are given only for firm matches.

TRBV11-2	13	TRBJ2-7	NA	CASSWRQSYEQYF
TRBV4-2	15	TRBJ2-2	NA	CASSQGLPNTGELFF
TRBV30	14	TRBJ1-4	NA	CAWTLPTVNEKLFF
TRBV7-2	15	TRBJ1-3	NA	CASSPETASGNTIYF
TRBV7-9	15	TRBJ2-7	NA	CASSLVAASTNEQYF
TRBV7-6	16	TRBJ1-1	TRBD1	CASSLERQGADTEAFF
TRBV15	14	TRBJ1-6	TRBD1	CATSSSGGGSPLHF
TRBV14	15	TRBJ2-7	TRBD1	CASSQTGTGFYEQYF
TRBV5-1	13	TRBJ1-1	NA	CASSLRGNTEAFF
TRBV19	15	TRBJ1-1	NA	CASSILPRRDTEAFF
TRBV28	14	TRBJ1-1	NA	CASSQQGSHTEAFF
TRBV28	15	TRBJ1-6	TRBD1	CASSYGDRGGSPLHF
TRBV29-1	11	TRBJ2-5	TRBD1	CSAGTEETQYF
TRBV10-3	11	TRBJ2-7	NA	CAIGPQYEQYF